Below are 13 T cell receptor beta chains sequenced from a single sample in a study of T cells after yellow fever vaccination. TCRdb analysed the 5' RACE reads with MiXCR anew, one entry per CDR3 protein. The sample records around 600,000 distinct CDR3 sequences, around an eighth being singletons. The sequences come from PBMCs, collected on the day of the yellow fever booster vaccination. These TCRs come from a man younger than 40 who received the YFV17D yellow fever vaccine.

The V gene is TRBV7-2, the J gene TRBJ2-7; 13 bases are a match to TRBD2. Germline-derived CDR1 and CDR2 are SGHTA and FQGNSA. The CDR3 spans 16 residues. Trimming removed 1 base from V and 4 bases from J; junction bases left unmatched: 4. CDR3 coding DNA: TGTGCCAGCAGCTTAGTGGGACTAGCGGGAATGTACGAGCAGTACTTC. It yields the protein CASSLVGLAGMYEQYF.

This clonotype was counted many times. The rearrangement joins TRBV12-3 or TRBV12-4 to TRBJ2-1, with D unclear. The CDR3 has 15 residues. Trimming pared 5 bases from V and 7 bases from J, leaving 18 bases between. The CDR3 nucleotides are TGTGCCAGCAGTACCTCAGGTGCCGTGAGGAATGAGCAGTTCTTC. This codes for CASSTSGAVRNEQFF.

This clonotype was counted many times. The chain is built from TRBV10-3 and TRBJ2-7; 7 positions match TRBD1. Germline V gene sequence: CDR1 ENHRY, CDR2 SYGVKD. The CDR3 spans 14 residues. After removal of 7 bases from V and 5 bases from J, the junction contained 11 bases not matched to a gene. The CDR3 DNA sequence: TGTGCCATCACCCCCGACAGGGATCTCCACGAGCAGTACTTC. It codes for CAITPDRDLHEQYF.

This clonotype was counted a few times. The rearrangement joins TRBV7-9 to TRBJ1-4, with 7 bases matching TRBD1. The CDR3 consists of 14 residues. Germline CDR1 reads SEHNR; CDR2 reads FQNEAQ (reference sequence). Trimming at V came to 3 bases and at J to 8 bases, leaving 6 bases not matched to a gene. CDR3 protein: CASSFGTAHEKLFF. Written as DNA, the CDR3 is TGTGCCAGCAGCTTCGGGACAGCTCACGAAAAACTGTTTTTT.

The chain uses TRBV12-3 or TRBV12-4 and TRBJ1-5; tentatively, D is TRBD1 (5 bases). The CDR3 length is 14 residues. Trimming took 6 bases from V and 6 from J, leaving 15 bases between them. The CDR3 reads CASRHRSPGQPQHF. CDR3 sequence (DNA): TGTGCCAGCAGGCACAGGTCCCCAGGTCAGCCCCAGCATTTT.

This clonotype appeared many times. One end of the junction varies from germline; a read error may be responsible. The chain employs TRBV7-7 and TRBJ2-5; maybe TRBD2 (5 bases). The CDR3 is 15 residues long. CDR1 is SSHAT, CDR2 FNYEAQ, per germline (reference sequence). CDR3 nucleotide sequence: TGTGCTAGCAGCTTAGCCGGACGGGAACAAGAGACCCAGTACTTC. It codes for CASSLAGREQETQYF.

The chain carries TRBV11-2 and TRBJ2-7; TRBD1 matches 9 bases. Germline values: CDR1 SGHAT, CDR2 FQNNGV. This CDR3 comprises 14 residues. The trim removed 8 bases at V and 1 base at J, leaving 6 bases unmatched. CDR3 sequence: CASLSGTGSYEQYF. As DNA, the CDR3 is TGTGCCAGCCTCTCCGGGACAGGGTCCTACGAGCAGTACTTC.

V is TRBV19 and J is TRBJ2-1; D is perhaps TRBD2 (6 bases). Germline V gene data show CDR1 as LNHDA and CDR2 as SQIVND (reference sequence). Trimming shortened V by 3 bases and J by 2 bases, and 8 bases separated the two germline ends. The CDR3 runs to 14 residues. CDR3 region: CASSITGAYNEQFF. CDR3 bases: TGTGCCAGTAGTATTACGGGAGCCTACAATGAGCAGTTCTTC.

This clonotype was picked up a small number of times. The rearrangement joins TRBV12-3 or TRBV12-4 to TRBJ2-7; D is unclear. The V end lost 2 bases, the J end lost 0 bases, and 8 bases lay between the germline ends. The CDR3 is 14 residues long. CDR3 DNA: TGTGCCAGCAGTTTATATCCAAGCTCCTACGAGCAGTACTTC. It specifies CASSLYPSSYEQYF.

The table lists this clonotype with a few counts. The chain links TRBV20-1 to TRBJ2-1, with TRBD2 identical over 9 bases. The V segment lost 8 bases and the J segment 0 bases; nucleotides outside the gene matches: 14. Germline values: CDR1 DFQATT, CDR2 SNEGSKA (reference sequence). The CDR3 has 17 residues. This CDR3 is CSSRGGTSNSSYNEQFF. CDR3 in DNA: TGCAGTTCCCGGGGTGGGACTAGCAACAGCTCCTACAATGAGCAGTTCTTC.

This clonotype was counted a few times. This chain joins TRBV18 and TRBJ2-2, with a possible D match to TRBD2 (5 bases). V lost 3 bases and J 3 bases, leaving 14 bases between the germline ends. Per the germline V gene, CDR1 is KGHSH and CDR2 is LQKENI. The CDR3 loop spans 16 amino acids. The CDR3 sequence: CASSPPGRADTGELFF. The CDR3 region has the DNA TGTGCCAGCTCACCCCCGGGAAGGGCCGACACCGGGGAGCTGTTTTTT. The variable domain in full, with the rest retrieved from reference TRBV18 and TRBJ2-2, is NAGVMQNPRHLVRRRGQEARLRCSPMKGHSHVYWYRQLPEEGLKFMVYLQKENIIDESGMPKERFSAEFPKEGPSILRIQQVVRGDSAAYFCASSPPGRADTGELFFGEGSRLTVL.

This clonotype was seen at least ten times. The chain has TRBV7-9 and TRBJ2-1; D is uncertain. Germline-derived CDR1 and CDR2 are SEHNR and FQNEAQ (reference sequence). The CDR3 sequence is 13 residues long. V was clipped by 8 bases and J by 0 bases, with 8 bases between them. CDR3 DNA: TGTGCCAGCGAGTCGTTCTCCTACAATGAGCAGTTCTTC. This sequence encodes CASESFSYNEQFF.

The J gene is TRBJ1-1, the V gene TRBV7-9; possibly TRBD1 for D (5 bases). The CDR3 has 16 amino acids. CDR1 SEHNR and CDR2 FQNEAQ come from the germline V gene (reference sequence). Trimming stripped 2 bases from V and 1 base from J, with 14 bases between. The CDR3 reads CASSLTGGTANTEAFF. Written as DNA, the CDR3 is TGTGCCAGCAGCTTAACGGGGGGGACGGCGAACACTGAAGCTTTCTTT.